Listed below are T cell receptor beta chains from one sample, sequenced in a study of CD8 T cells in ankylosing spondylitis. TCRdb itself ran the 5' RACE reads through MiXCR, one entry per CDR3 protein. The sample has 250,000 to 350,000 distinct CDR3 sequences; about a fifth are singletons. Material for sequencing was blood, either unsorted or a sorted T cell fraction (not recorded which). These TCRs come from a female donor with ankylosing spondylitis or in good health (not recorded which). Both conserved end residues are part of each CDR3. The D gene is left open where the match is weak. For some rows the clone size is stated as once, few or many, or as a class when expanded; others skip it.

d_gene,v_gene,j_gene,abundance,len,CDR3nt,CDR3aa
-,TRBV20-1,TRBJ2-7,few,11,TGCAGTGCTGCCAGAATTGGGGAGCAGTACTTC,CSAARIGEQYF
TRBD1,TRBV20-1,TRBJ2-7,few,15,TGCAGTGCTAGAGATCCATCGGGACAGATCTACGAGCAGTACTTC,CSARDPSGQIYEQYF
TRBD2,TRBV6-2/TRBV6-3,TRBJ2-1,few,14,TGTGCCAGCAGCCCTAGCGGGAGAACTGATGAGCAGTTCTTC,CASSPSGRTDEQFF
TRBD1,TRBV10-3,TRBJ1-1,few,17,TGTGCCATCAGTGAGTCTAAAAACAGGGGCCCGAACACTGAAGCTTTCTTT,CAISESKNRGPNTEAFF
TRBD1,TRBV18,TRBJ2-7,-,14,TGTGCCAGCTCACTTGACAGGGGCGCCCACGAGCAGTACTTC,CASSLDRGAHEQYF
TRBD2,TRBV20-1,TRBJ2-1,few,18,TGCAGTGCTCCCCCCCCTTTTAGCGGGAGGACGGTAAGCGGTGAGCAGTTCTTC,CSAPPPFSGRTVSGEQFF
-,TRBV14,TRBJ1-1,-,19,TGTGCCAGCAGCCAAAAGAGGGTGGGAGTATACACCCTGGGTGCTGAAGCTTTCTTT,CASSQKRVGVYTLGAEAFF
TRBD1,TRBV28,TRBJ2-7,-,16,TGTGCCAGCAGTTCTTTTTGGTCGGGACAGGCCTACGAGCAGTACTTC,CASSSFWSGQAYEQYF
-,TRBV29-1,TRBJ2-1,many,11,TGCAGCGTTGGATCACTCGATGAGCAGTTCTTC,CSVGSLDEQFF
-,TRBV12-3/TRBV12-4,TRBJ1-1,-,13,TGTGCCAGCAAAGACAGCAGGAACACTGAAGCTTTCTTT,CASKDSRNTEAFF
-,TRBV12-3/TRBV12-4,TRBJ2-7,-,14,TGTGCCAGCAGTTTGGTGGGAGGAGGCTACGAGCAGTACTTC,CASSLVGGGYEQYF
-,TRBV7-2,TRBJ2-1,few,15,TGTGCCAGCAGCCTTAGAGGGGGGGCAAATAATGAGCAGTTCTTC,CASSLRGGANNEQFF
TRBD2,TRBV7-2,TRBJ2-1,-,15,TGTGCCAGCAGCTTAAGGACTAGCGGGTACAATGAGCAGTTCTTC,CASSLRTSGYNEQFF
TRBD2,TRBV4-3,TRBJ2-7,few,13,TGCGCCAGCAGCCGCGGGGGGGCTTACGAGCAGTACTTC,CASSRGGAYEQYF
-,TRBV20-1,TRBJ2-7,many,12,TGCAGTGCTAGGGCCCCCGCCTACGAGCAGTACTTC,CSARAPAYEQYF
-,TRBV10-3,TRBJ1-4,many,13,TGTGCCGCCTCCGGACAGATGGATGAAAAACTGTTTTTT,CAASGQMDEKLFF
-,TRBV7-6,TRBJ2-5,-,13,TGTGCCAGCAGCTTACCTAGCCAAGAGACCCAGTACTTC,CASSLPSQETQYF
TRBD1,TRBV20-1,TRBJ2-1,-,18,TGCAGTGCTAGAGACAAGTCTCACGACAGGGTCCCCCACAATGAGCAGTTCTTC,CSARDKSHDRVPHNEQFF
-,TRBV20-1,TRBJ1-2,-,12,TGCAGCATGACCGGGACCGGCTTTGGCTACACCTTC,CSMTGTGFGYTF
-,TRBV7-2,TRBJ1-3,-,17,TGTGCCAGCAGCCCGAGGGTGGGGTTAGACTCTGGAAACACCATATATTTT,CASSPRVGLDSGNTIYF
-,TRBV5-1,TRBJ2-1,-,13,TGCGCCAGCAGTGACCGGGTCCCTCAGGGGCAGTTCTTC,CASSDRVPQGQFF
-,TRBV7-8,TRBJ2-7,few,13,TGTGCCAGCAGCCGGGATTGGGATTACGAGCAGTACTTC,CASSRDWDYEQYF
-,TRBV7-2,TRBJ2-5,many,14,TGTGCCAGCAGCCTATCGGGACTCCAAGAGACCCAGTACTTC,CASSLSGLQETQYF
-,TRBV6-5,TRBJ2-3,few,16,TGTGCCAGCAGTTACTCGCTCGGGAGAGAGGCAGATACGCAGTATTTT,CASSYSLGREADTQYF
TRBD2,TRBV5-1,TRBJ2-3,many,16,TGCGCCAGCAGCCCCTTAGCGGGAGCCGGCACAGATACGCAGTATTTT,CASSPLAGAGTDTQYF
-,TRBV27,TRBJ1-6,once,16,TGTGCCAGCAGTTCCGTGACCCAGAGGCTTTATTCACCCCTCCACTTT,CASSSVTQRLYSPLHF
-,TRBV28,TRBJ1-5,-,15,TGTGCCAGCTCTAATCGACAGACTCAGGCCCAGCCCCAGCATTTT,CASSNRQTQAQPQHF
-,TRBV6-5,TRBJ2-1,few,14,TGTGCCAGCAGTTACGGCAGGGGCTACAATGAGCAGTTCTTC,CASSYGRGYNEQFF
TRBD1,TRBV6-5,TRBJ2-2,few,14,TGTGCCAGCGGACTGACAGGGTTGGCCGGGGAGCTGTTTTTT,CASGLTGLAGELFF
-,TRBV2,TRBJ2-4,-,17,TGTGCCAGCAGTGACCGGAGGGTCCGTTTTACCAAAAACATTCAGTACTTC,CASSDRRVRFTKNIQYF
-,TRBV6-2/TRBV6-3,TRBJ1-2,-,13,TGTGCCATCAATCCGGCGGGGAACTATGGCTACACCTTC,CAINPAGNYGYTF
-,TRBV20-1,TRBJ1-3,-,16,TGCAGTGCTAGAGTGCAGGGCCAGAGCTCTGGAAACACCATATATTTT,CSARVQGQSSGNTIYF
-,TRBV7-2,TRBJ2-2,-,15,TGTGCCAGCAGCTACCGGACGGTGAACACCGGGGAGCTGTTTTTT,CASSYRTVNTGELFF
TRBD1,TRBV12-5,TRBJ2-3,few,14,TGTGCTAGTGGTCCGGGACAGCTAACAGATACGCAGTATTTT,CASGPGQLTDTQYF
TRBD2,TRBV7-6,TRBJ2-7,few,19,TGTGCCAGCAGCTTAAGACTAGCGGGCCCGCGAGACACGTTAAACGAGCAGTACTTC,CASSLRLAGPRDTLNEQYF
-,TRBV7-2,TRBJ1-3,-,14,TGTGCCAGCAGCTTAAGGTTCTCTGGAAACACCATATATTTT,CASSLRFSGNTIYF
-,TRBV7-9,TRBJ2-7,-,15,TGTGCCAGCAGCTTAGCCGCCGGACGGGGATACGAGCAGTACTTC,CASSLAAGRGYEQYF
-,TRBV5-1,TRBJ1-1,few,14,TGCGCCAGCAGGGCCCTGAGCTTGAACACTGAAGCTTTCTTT,CASRALSLNTEAFF
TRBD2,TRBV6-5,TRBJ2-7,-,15,TGTGCCAGCAGTTACTGGGCTAGCGGGAGGGTTGAGCAGTACTTC,CASSYWASGRVEQYF
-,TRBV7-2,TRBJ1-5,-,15,TGTGCCAGCAGCTTAGCGCAGACAGGTAATCAGCCCCAGCATTTT,CASSLAQTGNQPQHF
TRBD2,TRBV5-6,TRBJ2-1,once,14,TGTGACAGCAGCCTAGCGGGATCCTACAATGAGCAGTTCTTC,CDSSLAGSYNEQFF
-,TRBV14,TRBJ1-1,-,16,TGTGCCAGCAGCTCCTGGTTGGGGGGAGGGGGCACTGAAGCTTTCTTT,CASSSWLGGGGTEAFF
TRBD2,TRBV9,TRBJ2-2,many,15,TGTGCCAGCAGCGTAGGAGCGGGAGGAGGCGGGGAGCTGTTTTTT,CASSVGAGGGGELFF
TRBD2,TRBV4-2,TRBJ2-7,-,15,TGTGCCAGCAGCAAAGAAGGACTAGCGGAATACGAGCAGTACTTC,CASSKEGLAEYEQYF
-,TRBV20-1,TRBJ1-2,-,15,TGCAGTGCTAGAGTCCCCGTGGGGGGGAACTATGGCTACACCTTC,CSARVPVGGNYGYTF
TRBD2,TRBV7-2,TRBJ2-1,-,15,TGTGCCAGCAGCCTTAGCGGGAGCCTTTACAATGAGCAGTTCTTC,CASSLSGSLYNEQFF
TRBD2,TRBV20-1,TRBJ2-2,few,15,TGCAGTGCCGGGGGGGGACCTACGAACACCGGGGAGCTGTTTTTT,CSAGGGPTNTGELFF
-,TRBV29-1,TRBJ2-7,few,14,TGCAGCGTGCAGCCCCTGGGGGTCAGCTACGAGCAGTACTTC,CSVQPLGVSYEQYF
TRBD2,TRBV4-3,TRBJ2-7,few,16,TGCGCCAGCAGCCAAGAGATAGCGGGAGAAATCTACGAGCAGTACTTC,CASSQEIAGEIYEQYF
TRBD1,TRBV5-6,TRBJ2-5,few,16,TGTGCCAGCAGCCTGTTAGCCGGGACAGGGTGGGAGACCCAGTACTTC,CASSLLAGTGWETQYF
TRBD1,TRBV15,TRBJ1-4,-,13,TGTGCCACCAGCAGGGACAGGGCTGAAAAACTGTTTTTT,CATSRDRAEKLFF